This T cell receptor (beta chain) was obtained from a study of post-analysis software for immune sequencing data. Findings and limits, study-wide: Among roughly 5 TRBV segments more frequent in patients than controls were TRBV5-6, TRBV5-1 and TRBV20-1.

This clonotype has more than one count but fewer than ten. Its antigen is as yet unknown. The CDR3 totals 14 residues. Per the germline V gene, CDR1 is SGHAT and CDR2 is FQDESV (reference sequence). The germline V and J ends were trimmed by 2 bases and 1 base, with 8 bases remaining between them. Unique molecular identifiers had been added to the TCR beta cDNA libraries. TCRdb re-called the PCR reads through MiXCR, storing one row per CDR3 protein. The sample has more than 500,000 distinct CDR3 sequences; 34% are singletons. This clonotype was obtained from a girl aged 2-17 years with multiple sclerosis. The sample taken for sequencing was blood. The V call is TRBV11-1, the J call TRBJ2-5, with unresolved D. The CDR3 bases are TGTGCCAGCAGCTTATCCCAGTCCCAAGAGACCCAGTACTTC. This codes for CASSLSQSQETQYF.